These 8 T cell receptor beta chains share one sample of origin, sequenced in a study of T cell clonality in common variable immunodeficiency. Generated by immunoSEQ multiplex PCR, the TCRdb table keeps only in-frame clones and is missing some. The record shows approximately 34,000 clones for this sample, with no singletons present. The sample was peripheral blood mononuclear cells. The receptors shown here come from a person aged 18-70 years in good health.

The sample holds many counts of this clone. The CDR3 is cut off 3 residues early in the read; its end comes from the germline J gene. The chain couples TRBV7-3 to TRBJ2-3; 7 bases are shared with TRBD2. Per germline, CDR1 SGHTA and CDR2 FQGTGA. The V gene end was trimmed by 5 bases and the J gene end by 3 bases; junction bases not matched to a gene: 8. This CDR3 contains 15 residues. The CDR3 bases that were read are TGTGCCAGCAGCCCGGGGGGAAAGACAACAGATACG. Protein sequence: CASSPGGKTTDT. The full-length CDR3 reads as CASSPGGKTTDTQYF. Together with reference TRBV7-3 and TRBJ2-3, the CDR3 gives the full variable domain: GAGVSQTPSNKVTEKGKYVELRCDPISGHTALYWYRQSLGQGPEFLIYFQGTGAADDSGLPNDRFFAVRPEGSVSTLKIQRTERGDSAVYLCASSPGGKTTDTQYFGPGTRLTVL.

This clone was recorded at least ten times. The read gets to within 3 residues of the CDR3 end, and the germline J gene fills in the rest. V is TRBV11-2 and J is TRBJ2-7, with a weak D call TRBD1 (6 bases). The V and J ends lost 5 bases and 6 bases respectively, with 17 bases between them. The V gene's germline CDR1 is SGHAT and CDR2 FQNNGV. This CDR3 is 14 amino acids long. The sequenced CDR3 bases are TGTGCCAGCAGCCCTGGGACAACTTCAGGCGAG. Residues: CASSPGTTSGE. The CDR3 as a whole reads CASSPGTTSGEQYF.

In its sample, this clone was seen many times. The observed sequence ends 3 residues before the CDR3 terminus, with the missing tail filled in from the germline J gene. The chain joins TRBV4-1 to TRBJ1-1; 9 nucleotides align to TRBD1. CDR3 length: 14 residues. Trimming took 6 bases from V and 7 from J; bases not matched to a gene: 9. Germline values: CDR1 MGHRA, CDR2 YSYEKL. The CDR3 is CASREDRGAFEAFF. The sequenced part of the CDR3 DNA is TGCGCCAGCAGAGAGGACAGGGGAGCTTTTGAA.

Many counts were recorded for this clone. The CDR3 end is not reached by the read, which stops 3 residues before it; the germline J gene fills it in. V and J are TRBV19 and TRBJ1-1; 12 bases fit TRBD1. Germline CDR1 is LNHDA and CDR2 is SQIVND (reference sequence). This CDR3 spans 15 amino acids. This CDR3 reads CASSIGGQGAPGAFF. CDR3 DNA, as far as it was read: TGTGCCAGTAGTATAGGGGGACAGGGGGCGCCGGGA.

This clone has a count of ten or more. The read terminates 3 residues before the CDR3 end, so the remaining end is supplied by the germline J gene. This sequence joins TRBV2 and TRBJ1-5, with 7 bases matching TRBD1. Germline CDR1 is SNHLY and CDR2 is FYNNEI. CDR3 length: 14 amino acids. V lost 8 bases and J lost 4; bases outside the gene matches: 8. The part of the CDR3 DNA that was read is TGTGCCAGCGACAGGGCGGAGGAGAATCAGCCC. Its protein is CASDRAEENQP. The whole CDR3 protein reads CASDRAEENQPQHF.

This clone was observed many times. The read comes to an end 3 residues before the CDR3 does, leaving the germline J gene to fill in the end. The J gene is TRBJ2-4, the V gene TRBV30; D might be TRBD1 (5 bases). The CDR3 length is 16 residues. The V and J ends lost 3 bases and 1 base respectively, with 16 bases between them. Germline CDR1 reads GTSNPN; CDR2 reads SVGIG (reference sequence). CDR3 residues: CAWSEKGERAKNIQYF. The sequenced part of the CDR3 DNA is TGTGCCTGGAGCGAAAAAGGGGAAAGGGCCAAAAACATT.

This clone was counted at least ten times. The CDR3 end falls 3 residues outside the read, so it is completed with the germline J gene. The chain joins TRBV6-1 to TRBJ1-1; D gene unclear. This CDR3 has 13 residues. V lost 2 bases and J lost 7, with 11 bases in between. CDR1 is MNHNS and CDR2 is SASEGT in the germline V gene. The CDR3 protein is CASSEYSYFEAFF. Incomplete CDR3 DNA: TGTGCCAGCAGTGAATACTCGTACTTTGAA.

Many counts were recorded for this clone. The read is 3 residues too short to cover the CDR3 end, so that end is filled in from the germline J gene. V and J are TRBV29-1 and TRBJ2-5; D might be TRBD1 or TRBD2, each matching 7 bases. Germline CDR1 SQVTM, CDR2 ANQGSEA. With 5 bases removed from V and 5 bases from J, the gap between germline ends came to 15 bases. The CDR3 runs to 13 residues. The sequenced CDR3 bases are TGCAGCGTTCACTACAGGGGAGGGGAGACC. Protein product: CSVHYRGGET. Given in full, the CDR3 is CSVHYRGGETQYF.